This TCR beta chain was identified during a study of blood T cell repertoires in COVID-19. At the level of the study: Nucleic acid was either cDNA or gDNA, and it came from T cells, B-cell-depleted T cells, or PBMCs.

As handled by the study authors: Amplified reference gene primers provided the basis for estimating nucleated cell counts. The assay was immunoSEQ multiplex PCR, and TCRdb's table has in-frame clones only and misses some. The V and J calls and clone size were taken over from that table, and D and trimming were inferred from the DNA. The data hold 200,000 to 250,000 clones, with 85% to 90% observed a single time. V was shortened by 0 bases and J by 9 bases, with 7 bases between the two germline ends. The CDR3 totals 12 residues. Germline CDR1 reads SGDLS; CDR2 reads YYNGEE. This clone showed up just a few times.

The V call is TRBV9, the J call TRBJ1-5; D is perhaps TRBD1 (5 bases). The specimen sequenced was peripheral blood. The clonotype originates from a man aged 55-75 years who had recovered from COVID-19. The CDR3 DNA sequence: TGTGCCAGCAGCGTAGATCAGGGGCCCCAGCATTTT. Protein sequence: CASSVDQGPQHF.